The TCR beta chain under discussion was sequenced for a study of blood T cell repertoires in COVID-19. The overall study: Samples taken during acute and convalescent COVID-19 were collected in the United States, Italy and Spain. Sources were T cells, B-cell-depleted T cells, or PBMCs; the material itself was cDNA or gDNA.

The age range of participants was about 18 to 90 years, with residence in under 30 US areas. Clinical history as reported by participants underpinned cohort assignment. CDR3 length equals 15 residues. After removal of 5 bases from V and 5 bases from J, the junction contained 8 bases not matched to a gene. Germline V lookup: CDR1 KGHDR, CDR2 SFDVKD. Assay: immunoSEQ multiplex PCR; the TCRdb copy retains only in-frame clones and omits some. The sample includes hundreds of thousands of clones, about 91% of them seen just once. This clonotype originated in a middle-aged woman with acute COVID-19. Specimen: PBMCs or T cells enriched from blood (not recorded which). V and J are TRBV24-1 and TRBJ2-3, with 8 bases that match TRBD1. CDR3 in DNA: TGTGCCACCAGTGCTTGGACAGGGTGGCGAGATACGCAGTATTTT. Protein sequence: CATSAWTGWRDTQYF.